The rows below give T cell receptor beta chains drawn from one sample of a study of CD8+ T cells in alopecia areata. The repertoire was sequenced with immunoSEQ multiplex PCR; TCRdb's copy has only in-frame clones and lacks some. In the table there are around 190,000 clones, roughly 70% of which are singletons. The material sequenced was CD4+ T cells sorted from blood, taken between weeks 49 and 50, from a patient treated with tofacitinib. Receptor source: a human donor with alopecia areata. Each CDR3 is given with its conserved first and last residue.

TRBV9	TRBJ2-7	CASSLDYRLREQYF
TRBV25-1	TRBJ1-2	CASSETGALGYTF
TRBV29-1	TRBJ1-1	CSVKKESTEAFF
TRBV29-1	TRBJ2-3	CSVDLAGVTDTQYF
TRBV5-1	TRBJ1-6	CASSLASGQGGSPLHF
TRBV6-1	TRBJ1-2	CASSEAIRGTDYGYTF
TRBV30	TRBJ1-1	CAWSVRGGEAFF
TRBV4-3	TRBJ1-1	CASSRSRGGAQNTEAFF
TRBV7-9	TRBJ1-1	CASSSAGRAFF
TRBV9	TRBJ2-3	CASSAGERLDTQYF
TRBV2	TRBJ2-7	CASRHGQDVYEQYF
TRBV30	TRBJ1-1	CACEGQMNTEAFF
TRBV12-5	TRBJ1-6	CASGLVVAENSPLHF
TRBV10-3	TRBJ2-1	CAISVSSGTLNEQFF
TRBV4-1	TRBJ2-3	CASSQDIVGGASDTQYF
TRBV29-1	TRBJ2-2	CSVGPTGIAGELFF
TRBV7-2	TRBJ2-1	CASSSVWANEQFF
TRBV29-1	TRBJ2-2	CSVTITGFTGELFF
TRBV30	TRBJ1-1	CAGSRGLSTEAFF
TRBV30	TRBJ1-6	CAWSVTGSSNSPLHF
TRBV30	TRBJ1-2	CAWGDINYGYTF
TRBV9	TRBJ2-7	CASSASGGLAHEQYF
TRBV6-1	TRBJ1-5	CASSEPYDWTGGNQPQHF
TRBV29-1	TRBJ1-1	CSVARPLNTEAFF
TRBV29-1	TRBJ2-5	CSVEDDASGGETQYF
TRBV2	TRBJ1-2	CASSFSRGDGYTF
TRBV30	TRBJ2-5	CAWTGRFQETQYF
TRBV6-5	TRBJ2-1	CASSSLSVHEQFF
TRBV4-1	TRBJ2-3	CASSQDGGGTDTQYF
TRBV5-1	TRBJ2-1	CASSPDSAVEQFF
TRBV30	TRBJ1-4	CAWRQGKEKLFF
TRBV29-1	TRBJ1-5	CSALTGHNQPQHF
TRBV5-1	TRBJ1-1	CASSLGMNTEAFF
TRBV10-2	TRBJ1-5	CASRDRVSNQPQHF
TRBV2	TRBJ2-7	CASSREQYEQYF
TRBV6-6	TRBJ2-3	CASSYSITDTQYF